Listed here are 13 T cell receptor beta chains from one sample, sequenced in a study of T cells in localized non-small cell lung cancer. Using immunoSEQ multiplex PCR, the repertoire was profiled, and TCRdb retains in-frame clones only, with some absent. This sample yields 2,000 or so clones, of which about 24% are seen a single time; roughly 15% belongs to the top ten. The material sequenced was lung tumor tissue, taken before any cancer treatment. The receptors were gathered from a female donor of 60 years or more with stage I lung adenocarcinoma.

By share, this clone counts as large (0.1 to 1%). The chain is built from TRBV9 and TRBJ2-7, with D tentatively TRBD2 (6 bases). The CDR3 loop spans 14 amino acids. Germline CDR1 and CDR2: SGDLS and YYNGEE. Trimming cost V 7 bases and J 6 bases, with 20 bases left between them. The CDR3 region is CASSAGDLGGEQYF. Here the CDR3 DNA reads TGTGCCAGCTCAGCGGGTGACCTTGGGGGCGAGCAGTACTTC.

In this sample, this clone is medium-sized. J is TRBJ1-1 and V is TRBV23-1, with D unclear. TRBV23-1 is designated an ORF whose function remains uncertain. V was trimmed by 8 bases and J by 4 bases, leaving 14 bases between them. This CDR3 has 13 amino acids. The CDR3, as DNA: TGCGCCAGCTCTACGAGACATCTCACTGAAGCTTTCTTT. Its translation is CASSTRHLTEAFF.

V and J are TRBV19 and TRBJ2-1; D may be TRBD1 (5 bases). V gave up 2 bases and J gave up 2 bases, with 16 bases separating them. CDR3 length: 17 amino acids. Germline CDR1 LNHDA, CDR2 SQIVND (reference sequence). The CDR3 sequence: CASSISRALGTYNEQFF. CDR3 nucleotides: TGTGCCAGTAGTATAAGCAGGGCCCTGGGGACCTACAATGAGCAGTTCTTC.

The chain uses TRBV11-3 and TRBJ2-2, with D perhaps TRBD2 (6 bases). CDR1 is SGHNT and CDR2 is YENEEA in the germline V gene. The CDR3 consists of 15 residues. The germline V and J ends were trimmed by 2 bases and 4 bases, with 11 bases remaining between them. CDR3 coding DNA: TGTGCCAGCAGCTTAATGGGGACTTCCACCGGGGAGCTGTTTTTT. Its protein is CASSLMGTSTGELFF. Based on the CDR3 plus reference TRBV11-3 and TRBJ2-2, the full variable domain is EAGVVQSPRYKIIEKKQPVAFWCNPISGHNTLYWYLQNLGQGPELLIRYENEEAVDDSQLPKDRFSAERLKGVDSTLKIQPAELGDSAVYLCASSLMGTSTGELFFGEGSRLTVL.

The CDR3 bases are TGTGCCTGGAGTCCGGGGGAAGAGACCCAGTACTTC. Residues: CAWSPGEETQYF. This chain links TRBV30 with TRBJ2-5, with D maybe TRBD2 (6 bases). Deletions cut 2 bases from V and 3 bases from J, with 7 bases between. The CDR3 has 12 residues. Germline CDR1 reads GTSNPN; CDR2 reads SVGIG (reference sequence).

In this sample, this clone turned up once. The chain couples TRBV29-1 to TRBJ2-7; either TRBD1 or TRBD2 may fit D (6 bases each). There are 13 residues in the CDR3. The V end lost 5 bases, the J end lost 2 bases, and 13 bases lay between the germline ends. CDR1 and CDR2 (germline): SQVTM, ANQGSEA. CDR3 DNA: TGCAGCGTTTACAGGGAGGACGCCTACGAGCAGTACTTC. Protein product: CSVYREDAYEQYF.

The chain's CDR3 is CASSLGRGRGDEQYF. The CDR3 DNA reads TGCGCCAGCAGCTTGGGGAGGGGCAGGGGGGACGAGCAGTACTTC. The chain joins TRBV5-1 to TRBJ2-7; the D gene is possibly TRBD1 (7 bases). The CDR3 has 15 residues. From germline, CDR1 is SGHRS and CDR2 YFSETQ. Trimming pared 0 bases from V and 5 bases from J, leaving 15 bases between.

The J gene is TRBJ2-3, the V gene TRBV6-8; TRBD1 matches at 9 bases. Germline V gene data show CDR1 as MNHGY and CDR2 as SAAAGT. This CDR3 has 14 residues. V lost 10 bases and J lost 6; bases outside the gene matches: 11. CDR3 sequence (DNA): TGTGCCATCAGAGGACAGGGGTCCCTGGATACGCAGTATTTT. Translated, it gives CAIRGQGSLDTQYF.

The J gene is TRBJ2-1, the V gene TRBV5-1; 7 positions match TRBD2. The CDR3 length is 15 residues. Per the germline V gene, CDR1 is SGHRS and CDR2 is YFSETQ. V lost 0 bases, J lost 5 bases, and 5 bases stayed unmatched. The CDR3 sequence is CASSLEGGPHNEQFF. Here the CDR3 DNA reads TGCGCCAGCAGCTTGGAGGGAGGGCCCCACAATGAGCAGTTCTTC.

In its sample, this clone is medium-sized. The gene calls are TRBV11-3 and TRBJ2-1; D not certain. Deletions cut 8 bases from V and 2 bases from J, with 22 bases between. The CDR3 loop spans 17 amino acids. CDR1 SGHNT and CDR2 YENEEA come from the germline V gene. This CDR3 is CASGLIQGLTTYNEQFF. DNA for the CDR3: TGTGCCAGCGGATTAATACAAGGGCTCACCACCTACAATGAGCAGTTCTTC.

The J gene is TRBJ2-6, the V gene TRBV10-3; 8 bases fit TRBD1. This CDR3 has 16 residues. Germline CDR1 and CDR2: ENHRY and SYGVKD. V trimming: 2 bases; J trimming: 2 bases; junction bases outside the gene matches: 2. CDR3 sequence (DNA): TGTGCCATCAGTGAGGCGGACAGGGCTGGGGCCAACGTCCTGACTTTC. Protein: CAISEADRAGANVLTF.

The chain recombines TRBV9 with TRBJ2-3; D call uncertain. Trimming took 6 bases from V and 3 from J, leaving 8 bases between them. The germline CDR1 and CDR2 sequences are SGDLS and YYNGEE. The CDR3 extends over 12 amino acids. In DNA form, the CDR3 reads TGTGCCAGCAACCAGGAAACAGATACGCAGTATTTT. Its translation is CASNQETDTQYF. Based on the CDR3 plus reference TRBV9 and TRBJ2-3, the full variable domain is DSGVTQTPKHLITATGQRVTLRCSPRSGDLSVYWYQQSLDQGLQFLIQYYNGEERAKGNILERFSAQQFPDLHSELNLSSLELGDSALYFCASNQETDTQYFGPGTRLTVL.

The CDR3 region is CASSGETNEKLFF. CDR3 bases: TGTGCCAGCAGTGGGGAGACTAATGAAAAACTGTTTTTT. The chain joins TRBV25-1 to TRBJ1-4, with no clear D. V was clipped by 4 bases and J by 2 bases, with 5 bases between them. The V gene's germline CDR1 is MGHDK and CDR2 SYGVNS. This CDR3 has 13 amino acids.